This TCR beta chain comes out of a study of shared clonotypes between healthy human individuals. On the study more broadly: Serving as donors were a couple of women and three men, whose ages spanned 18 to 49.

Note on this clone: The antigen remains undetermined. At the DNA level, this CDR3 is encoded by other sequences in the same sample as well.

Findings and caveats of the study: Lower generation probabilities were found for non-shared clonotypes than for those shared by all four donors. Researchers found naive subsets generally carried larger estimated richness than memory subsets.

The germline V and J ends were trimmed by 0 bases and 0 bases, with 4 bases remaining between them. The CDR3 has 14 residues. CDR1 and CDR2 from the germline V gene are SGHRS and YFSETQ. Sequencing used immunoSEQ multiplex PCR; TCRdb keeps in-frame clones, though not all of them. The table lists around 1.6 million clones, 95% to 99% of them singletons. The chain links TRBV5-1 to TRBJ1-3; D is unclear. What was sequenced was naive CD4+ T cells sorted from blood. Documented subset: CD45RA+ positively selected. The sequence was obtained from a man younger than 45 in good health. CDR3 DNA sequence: TGCGCCAGCAGCTTGGTCGGCTCTGGAAACACCATATATTTT. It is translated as CASSLVGSGNTIYF.